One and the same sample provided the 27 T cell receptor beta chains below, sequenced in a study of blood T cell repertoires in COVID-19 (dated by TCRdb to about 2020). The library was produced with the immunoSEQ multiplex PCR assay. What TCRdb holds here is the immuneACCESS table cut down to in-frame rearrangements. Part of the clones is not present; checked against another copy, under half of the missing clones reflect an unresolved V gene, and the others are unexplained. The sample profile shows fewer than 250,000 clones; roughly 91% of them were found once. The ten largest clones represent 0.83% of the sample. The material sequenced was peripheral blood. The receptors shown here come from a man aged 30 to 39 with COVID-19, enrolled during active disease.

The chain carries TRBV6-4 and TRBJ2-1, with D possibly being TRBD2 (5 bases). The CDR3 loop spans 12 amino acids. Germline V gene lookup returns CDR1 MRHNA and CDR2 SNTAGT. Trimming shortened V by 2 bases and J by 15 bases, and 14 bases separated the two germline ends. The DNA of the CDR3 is TGTGCCAGCAGTGACGAAGGGCTAGCCCTGTTCTTC. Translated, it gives CASSDEGLALFF.

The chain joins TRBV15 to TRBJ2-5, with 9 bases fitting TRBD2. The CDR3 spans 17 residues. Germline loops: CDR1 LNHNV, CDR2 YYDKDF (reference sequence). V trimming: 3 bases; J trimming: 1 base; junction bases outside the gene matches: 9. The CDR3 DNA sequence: TGTGCCACCAGCAGCGGCGGGAGCGGGGGGCCCCAAGAGACCCAGTACTTC. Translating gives CATSSGGSGGPQETQYF.

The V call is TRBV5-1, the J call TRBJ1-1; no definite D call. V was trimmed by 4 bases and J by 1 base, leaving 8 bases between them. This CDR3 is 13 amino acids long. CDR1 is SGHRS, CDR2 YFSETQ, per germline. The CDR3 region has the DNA TGCGCCAGCAGCAACCGGGGGAACACTGAAGCTTTCTTT. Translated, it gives CASSNRGNTEAFF.

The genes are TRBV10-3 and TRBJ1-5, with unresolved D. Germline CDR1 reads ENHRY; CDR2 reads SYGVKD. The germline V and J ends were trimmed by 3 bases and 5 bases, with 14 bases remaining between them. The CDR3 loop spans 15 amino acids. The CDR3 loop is CAISDQSELYQPQHF. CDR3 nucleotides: TGTGCCATCAGTGACCAGTCAGAACTATATCAGCCCCAGCATTTT.

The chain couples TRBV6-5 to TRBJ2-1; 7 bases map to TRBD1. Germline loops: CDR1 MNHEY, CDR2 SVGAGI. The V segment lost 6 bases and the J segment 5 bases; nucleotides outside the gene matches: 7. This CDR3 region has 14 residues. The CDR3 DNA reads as TGTGCCAGCAGCAAACGGGACAGCCACAATGAGCAGTTCTTC. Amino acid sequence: CASSKRDSHNEQFF.

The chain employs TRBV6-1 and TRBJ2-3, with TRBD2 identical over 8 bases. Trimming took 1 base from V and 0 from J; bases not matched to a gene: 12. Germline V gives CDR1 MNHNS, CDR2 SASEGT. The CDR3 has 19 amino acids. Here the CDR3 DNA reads TGTGCCAGCAGTGAAGATCCAGCGGGGGCCGGGGGGAGCACAGATACGCAGTATTTT. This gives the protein CASSEDPAGAGGSTDTQYF.

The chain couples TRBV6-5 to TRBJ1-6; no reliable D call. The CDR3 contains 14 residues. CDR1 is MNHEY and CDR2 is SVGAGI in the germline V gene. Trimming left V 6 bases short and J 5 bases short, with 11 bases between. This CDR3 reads CASRTHVDNSPLHF. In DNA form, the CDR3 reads TGTGCCAGCAGGACTCACGTGGATAATTCACCCCTCCACTTT.

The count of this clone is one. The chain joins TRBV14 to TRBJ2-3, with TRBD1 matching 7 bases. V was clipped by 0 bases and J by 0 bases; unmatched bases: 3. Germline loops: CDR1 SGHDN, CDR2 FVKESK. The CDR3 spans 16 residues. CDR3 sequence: CASSQDRDRSTDTQYF. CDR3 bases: TGTGCCAGCAGCCAAGATCGGGACAGAAGCACAGATACGCAGTATTTT. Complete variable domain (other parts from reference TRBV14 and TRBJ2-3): EAGVTQFPSHSVIEKGQTVTLRCDPISGHDNLYWYRRVMGKEIKFLLHFVKESKQDESGMPNNRFLAERTGGTYSTLKVQPAELEDSGVYFCASSQDRDRSTDTQYFGPGTRLTVL.

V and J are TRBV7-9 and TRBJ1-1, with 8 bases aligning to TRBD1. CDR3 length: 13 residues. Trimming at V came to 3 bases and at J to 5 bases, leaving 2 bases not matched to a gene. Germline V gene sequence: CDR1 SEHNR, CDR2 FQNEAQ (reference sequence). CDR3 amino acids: CASSFNRGTEAFF. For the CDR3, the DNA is TGTGCCAGCAGCTTCAACAGGGGGACTGAAGCTTTCTTT.

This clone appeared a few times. The CDR3 DNA is TGTGCCAGCAGCCAACCTAGAAACAGGGACACTCAAGAGACCCAGTACTTC. Residues: CASSQPRNRDTQETQYF. The rearrangement joins TRBV7-2 to TRBJ2-5; TRBD1 might be the D (6 bases). Germline lookup yields CDR1 SGHTA and CDR2 FQGNSA. The CDR3 contains 17 residues. Trimming cost V 5 bases and J 2 bases, with 21 bases left between them.

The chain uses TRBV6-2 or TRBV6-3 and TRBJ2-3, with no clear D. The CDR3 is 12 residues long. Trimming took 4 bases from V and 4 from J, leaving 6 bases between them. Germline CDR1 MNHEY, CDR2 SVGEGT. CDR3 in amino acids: CASSLSPDTQYF. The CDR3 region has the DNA TGTGCCAGCAGTTTGTCTCCAGATACGCAGTATTTT.

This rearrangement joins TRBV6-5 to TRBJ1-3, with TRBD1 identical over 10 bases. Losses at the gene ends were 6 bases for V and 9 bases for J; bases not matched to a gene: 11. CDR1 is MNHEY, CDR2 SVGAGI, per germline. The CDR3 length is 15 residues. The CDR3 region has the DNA TGTGCCAGCAGCCCCACCGGACAGGGGGGGTCCACCATATATTTT. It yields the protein CASSPTGQGGSTIYF.

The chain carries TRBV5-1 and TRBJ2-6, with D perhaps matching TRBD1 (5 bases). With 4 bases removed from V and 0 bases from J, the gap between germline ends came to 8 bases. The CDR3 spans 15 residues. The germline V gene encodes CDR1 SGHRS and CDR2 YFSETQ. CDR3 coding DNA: TGCGCCAGCAGCCCCGACAGCTCTGGGGCCAACGTCCTGACTTTC. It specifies CASSPDSSGANVLTF.

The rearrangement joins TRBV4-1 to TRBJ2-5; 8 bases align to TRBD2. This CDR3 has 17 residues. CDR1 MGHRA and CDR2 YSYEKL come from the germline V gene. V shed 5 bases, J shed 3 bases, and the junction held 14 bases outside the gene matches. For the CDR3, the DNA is TGCGCCAGCAGCAAATACCCAGCGGGGGATATAAAAGAGACCCAGTACTTC. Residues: CASSKYPAGDIKETQYF.

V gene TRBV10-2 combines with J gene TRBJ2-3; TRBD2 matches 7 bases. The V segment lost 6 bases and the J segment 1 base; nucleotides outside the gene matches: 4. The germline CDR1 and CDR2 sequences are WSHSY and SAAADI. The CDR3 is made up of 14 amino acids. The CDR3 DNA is TGCGCCAGCAGACTCGCGGGGGGCACAGATACGCAGTATTTT. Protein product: CASRLAGGTDTQYF.

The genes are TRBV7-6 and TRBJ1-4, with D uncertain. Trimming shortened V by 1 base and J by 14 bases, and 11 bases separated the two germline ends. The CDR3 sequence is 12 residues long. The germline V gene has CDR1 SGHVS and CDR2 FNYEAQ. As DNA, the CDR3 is TGTGCCAGCAGCTTAGTCCCTGGACTCCTGTTTTTT. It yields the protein CASSLVPGLLFF.

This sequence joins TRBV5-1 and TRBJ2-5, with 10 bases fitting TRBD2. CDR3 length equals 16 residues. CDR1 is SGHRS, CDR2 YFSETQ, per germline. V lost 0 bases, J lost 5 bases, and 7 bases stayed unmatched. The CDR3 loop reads CASSLGAGGRVETQYF. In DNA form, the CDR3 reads TGCGCCAGCAGCTTGGGAGCGGGGGGGCGTGTGGAGACCCAGTACTTC. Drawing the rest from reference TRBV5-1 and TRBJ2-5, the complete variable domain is KAGVTQTPRYLIKTRGQQVTLSCSPISGHRSVSWYQQTPGQGLQFLFEYFSETQRNKGNFPGRFSGRQFSNSRSEMNVSTLELGDSALYLCASSLGAGGRVETQYFGPGTRLLVL.

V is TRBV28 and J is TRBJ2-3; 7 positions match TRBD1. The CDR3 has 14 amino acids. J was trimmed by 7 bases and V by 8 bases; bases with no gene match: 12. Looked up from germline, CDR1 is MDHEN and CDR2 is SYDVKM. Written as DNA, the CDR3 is TGTGCCAGCGCCGGCGCGCAGGGGGTCAATACGCAGTATTTT. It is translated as CASAGAQGVNTQYF.

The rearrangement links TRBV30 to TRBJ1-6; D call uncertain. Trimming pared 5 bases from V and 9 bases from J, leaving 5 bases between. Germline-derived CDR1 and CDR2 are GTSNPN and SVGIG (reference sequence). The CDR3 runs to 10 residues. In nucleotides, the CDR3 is TGTGCCTGGTGGAGTTCACCCCTCCACTTT. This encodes CAWWSSPLHF.

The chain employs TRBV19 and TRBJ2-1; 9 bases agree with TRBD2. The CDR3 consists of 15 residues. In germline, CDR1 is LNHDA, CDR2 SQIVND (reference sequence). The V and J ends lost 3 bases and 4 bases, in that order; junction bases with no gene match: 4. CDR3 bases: TGTGCCAGTAGTATGGGAGCGGGGGGTTACAATGAGCAGTTCTTC. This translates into CASSMGAGGYNEQFF.

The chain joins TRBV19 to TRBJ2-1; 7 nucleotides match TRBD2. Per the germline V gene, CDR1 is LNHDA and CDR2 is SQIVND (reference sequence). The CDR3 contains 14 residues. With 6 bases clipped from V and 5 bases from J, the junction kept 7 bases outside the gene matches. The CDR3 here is CASRNPGGNNEQFF. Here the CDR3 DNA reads TGTGCCAGTAGAAACCCGGGAGGCAACAATGAGCAGTTCTTC.

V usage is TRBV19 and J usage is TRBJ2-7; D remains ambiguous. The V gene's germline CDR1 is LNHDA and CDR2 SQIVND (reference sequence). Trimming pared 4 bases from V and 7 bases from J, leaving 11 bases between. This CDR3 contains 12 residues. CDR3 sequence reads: CASSSGLWEQYF. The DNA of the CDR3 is TGTGCCAGTAGTAGTGGCCTTTGGGAGCAGTACTTC.

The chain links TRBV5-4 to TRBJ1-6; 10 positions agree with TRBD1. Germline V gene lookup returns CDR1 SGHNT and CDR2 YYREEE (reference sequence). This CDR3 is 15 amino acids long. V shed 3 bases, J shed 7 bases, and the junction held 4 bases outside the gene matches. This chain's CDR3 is CASSWAGQGNSPLHF. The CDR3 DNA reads TGTGCCAGCAGCTGGGCGGGACAGGGGAATTCACCCCTCCACTTT.

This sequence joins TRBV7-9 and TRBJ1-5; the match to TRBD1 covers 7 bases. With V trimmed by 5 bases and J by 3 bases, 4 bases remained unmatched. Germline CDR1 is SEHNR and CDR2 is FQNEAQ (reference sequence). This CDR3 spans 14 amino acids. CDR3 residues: CASSPTGTNQPQHF. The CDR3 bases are TGTGCCAGCAGCCCGACAGGGACCAATCAGCCCCAGCATTTT.

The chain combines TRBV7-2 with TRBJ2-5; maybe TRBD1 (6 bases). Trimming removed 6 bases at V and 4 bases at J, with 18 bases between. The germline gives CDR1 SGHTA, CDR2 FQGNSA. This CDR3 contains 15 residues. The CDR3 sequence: CASRSGERPTETQYF. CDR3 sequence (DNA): TGTGCCAGCAGATCAGGGGAGAGGCCGACAGAGACCCAGTACTTC.

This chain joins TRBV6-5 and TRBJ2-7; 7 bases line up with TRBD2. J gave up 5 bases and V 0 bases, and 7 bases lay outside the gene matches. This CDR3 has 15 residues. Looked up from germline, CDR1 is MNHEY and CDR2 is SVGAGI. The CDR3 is CASSYSVTGGHEQYF. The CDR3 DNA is TGTGCCAGCAGTTACTCGGTGACGGGAGGCCACGAGCAGTACTTC.

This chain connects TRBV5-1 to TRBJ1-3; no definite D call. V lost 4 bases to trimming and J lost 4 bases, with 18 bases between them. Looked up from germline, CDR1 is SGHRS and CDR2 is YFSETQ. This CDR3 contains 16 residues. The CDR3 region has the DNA TGCGCCAGCAGCGCTCAGCGGGTCTCATCCGGAAACACCATATATTTT. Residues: CASSAQRVSSGNTIYF.